The next 2 T cell receptor beta chains were all read from a single sample in a study of cytomegalovirus exposure and HLA in healthy donors (dated by TCRdb to about 2017). Receptors were amplified or captured by the immunoSEQ multiplex PCR assay. The multiplex PCR relied on a mix of 60 forward primers for TCR Vbeta segments and 13 reverse primers for TCR Jbeta segments. TCRdb took this table from immuneACCESS and kept in-frame rearrangements with V and J called. Such tables lack part of the clones; where checked against another copy, unresolved V genes explain under half of the gap, and the rest is unexplained. In this sample the table shows about 200,000 clones, approximately 80% of which occur a single time. The ten largest account for 15% to 17% of the sample. The sample was PBMCs. All receptors come from a man between 35 and 55 years old in good health and CMV-seronegative.

The rearrangement links TRBV4-3 to TRBJ2-5, with 10 bases identical to TRBD2. The junction had 5 bases not matched to a gene; V was cut back by 0 bases and J by 4 bases. Germline assignment: CDR1 LGHNA and CDR2 YSLEER. The CDR3 has 16 residues. The CDR3 sequence: CASSQDTGTSAETQYF. In DNA form, the CDR3 reads TGCGCCAGCAGCCAAGACACCGGGACTAGCGCAGAGACCCAGTACTTC.

The table lists this clone with a few counts. The V and J genes are TRBV6-5 and TRBJ1-2; tentatively, D is TRBD1 (5 bases). V was clipped by 4 bases and J by 4 bases, with 16 bases between them. The CDR3 totals 15 residues. Germline CDR1 reads MNHEY; CDR2 reads SVGAGI. The CDR3, as DNA: TGTGCCAGCAGTTCCACGGCGCGGGGCACCTATGGCTACACCTTC. Translated: CASSSTARGTYGYTF.